This T cell receptor beta chain emerged from a study of cytomegalovirus exposure and HLA in healthy donors. 60 Vbeta and 13 Jbeta primers were used in PCR. Sequenced by immunoSEQ multiplex PCR; TCRdb stores in-frame clones only, minus some. Of 100,000 or so clones detected, about 68% appear once; the ten largest clones hold less than 4.5%. Study-wide findings and caveats: In a later analysis, parvovirus B19, influenza, CMV and Epstein-Barr virus appeared linked to several top co-occurrence clusters. A later analysis found that most CMV-associated TCR beta chains appeared HLA-restricted. Among donors in an Asian-associated ancestry cluster, a later analysis reportedly found fewer N-insertions than the approximately 670-donor mean.

Comment on this clone: The antigen is not known.

The V gene lost 3 bases and the J gene lost 4 bases, with 9 bases spanning the gap. The CDR3 sequence is 14 residues long. Germline V gene data show CDR1 as KGHSH and CDR2 as LQKENI. The sample comprised PBMCs. This chain links TRBV18 with TRBJ1-4; the D is unclear. The receptor comes from a man younger than 45 in good health and CMV-seropositive. CDR3 protein: CASSPTPNNEKLFF. The CDR3 bases are TGTGCCAGCTCACCGACACCAAATAATGAAAAACTGTTTTTT.